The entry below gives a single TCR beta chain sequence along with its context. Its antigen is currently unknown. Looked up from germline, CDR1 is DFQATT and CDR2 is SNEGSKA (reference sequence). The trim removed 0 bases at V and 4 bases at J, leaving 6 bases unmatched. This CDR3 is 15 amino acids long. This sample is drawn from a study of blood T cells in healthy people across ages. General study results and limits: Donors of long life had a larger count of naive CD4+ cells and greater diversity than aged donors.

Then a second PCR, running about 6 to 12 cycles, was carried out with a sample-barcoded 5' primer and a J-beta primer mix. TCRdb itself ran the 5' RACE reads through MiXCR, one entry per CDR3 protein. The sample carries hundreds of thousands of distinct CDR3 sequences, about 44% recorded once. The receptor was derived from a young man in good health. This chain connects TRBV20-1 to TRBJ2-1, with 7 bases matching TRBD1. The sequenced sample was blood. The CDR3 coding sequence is TGCAGTGCTAGAGAGCCCGGGACAGATTACAATGAGCAGTTCTTC. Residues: CSAREPGTDYNEQFF.